This T cell receptor (beta chain) derives from a study of T cell responses to AZD1222 COVID-19 vaccine. General observations from the study: Baseline serology detected seropositivity in only a handful of AZD1222 recipients. Along spike, vaccine-associated CD4 TCRs were found throughout, with dominance at 160-218 and 743-854.

The table came from immunoSEQ multiplex PCR; TCRdb's copy has only in-frame clones and leaves some out. The data contain some 99,000 clones, about 90% of them singletons. Notes on this clone: Its antigen is still unknown.

Trimming took off 2 bases at V and 8 bases at J, with 12 bases between the two ends. Germline CDR1 is MNHEY and CDR2 is SVGAGI. The CDR3 is 13 amino acids. It was second doses at about 4 or about 12 weeks that were pooled. Material: peripheral blood, obtained 28 days after the second AZD1222 dose. The chain recombines TRBV6-5 with TRBJ1-1, with unresolved D. The receptor was derived from an adult who received the AZD1222 COVID-19 vaccine. In DNA, the CDR3 is TGTGCCAGCAGTTACACCGGAAGGGTGGAAGCTTTCTTT. This codes for CASSYTGRVEAFF.